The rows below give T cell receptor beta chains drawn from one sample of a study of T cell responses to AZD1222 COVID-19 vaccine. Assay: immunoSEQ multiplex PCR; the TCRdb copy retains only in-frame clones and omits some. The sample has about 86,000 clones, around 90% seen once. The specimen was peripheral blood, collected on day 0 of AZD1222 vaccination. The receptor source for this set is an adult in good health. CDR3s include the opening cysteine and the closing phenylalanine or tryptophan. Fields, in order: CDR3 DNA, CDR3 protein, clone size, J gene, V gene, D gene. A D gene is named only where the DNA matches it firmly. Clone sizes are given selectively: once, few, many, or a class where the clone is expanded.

cdr3_nt: TGTGCCAGCAGCGGGGGTCGGGATACGCAGTATTTT
cdr3_aa: CASSGGRDTQYF
clone_size: -
j_call: TRBJ2-3
v_call: TRBV7-6
d_call: -

cdr3_nt: TGCGCCAGCAGCTTGCAGGGGCGGGATTCACCCCTCCACTTT
cdr3_aa: CASSLQGRDSPLHF
clone_size: -
j_call: TRBJ1-6
v_call: TRBV5-1
d_call: -

cdr3_nt: TGTGCCAGCAGCATAGGACCGAACTCCTACGAGCAGTACTTC
cdr3_aa: CASSIGPNSYEQYF
clone_size: -
j_call: TRBJ2-7
v_call: TRBV11-2
d_call: -

cdr3_nt: TGTGCCAGCTCGCCAGTCAATAGCAATCAGCCCCAGCATTTT
cdr3_aa: CASSPVNSNQPQHF
clone_size: -
j_call: TRBJ1-5
v_call: TRBV3-1/TRBV3-2
d_call: -

cdr3_nt: TGTGCCAGCAGCCTTATGGGGACGTTGGGGCAGGGTGAGCAGTTCTTC
cdr3_aa: CASSLMGTLGQGEQFF
clone_size: -
j_call: TRBJ2-1
v_call: TRBV7-9
d_call: -

cdr3_nt: TGTGCCAGCAGCCAGGGGACTAGCGGGGGCAATGAGCAGTTCTTC
cdr3_aa: CASSQGTSGGNEQFF
clone_size: -
j_call: TRBJ2-1
v_call: TRBV7-9
d_call: TRBD2

cdr3_nt: TGTGCCTGGAGTCCCTCGGGCCAACAGCGGGTTGAAAAACTGTTTTTT
cdr3_aa: CAWSPSGQQRVEKLFF
clone_size: -
j_call: TRBJ1-4
v_call: TRBV30
d_call: -

cdr3_nt: TGTGCCAGCAGACCGGGACAGGGGTCTGGCGAGCAGTACTTC
cdr3_aa: CASRPGQGSGEQYF
clone_size: -
j_call: TRBJ2-7
v_call: TRBV6-6
d_call: TRBD1

cdr3_nt: TGTGCCAGCAGACGGGACCCCTCCTACAATGAGCAGTTCTTC
cdr3_aa: CASRRDPSYNEQFF
clone_size: -
j_call: TRBJ2-1
v_call: TRBV6-4
d_call: -

cdr3_nt: TGTGCCAGCCTTCTTCCGGGACAGGGGAACACTGAAGCTTTCTTT
cdr3_aa: CASLLPGQGNTEAFF
clone_size: -
j_call: TRBJ1-1
v_call: TRBV28
d_call: TRBD1

cdr3_nt: TGTGCCAGTAGTATCTCGGCAGGGTTGGTCCCGAACACTGAAGCTTTCTTT
cdr3_aa: CASSISAGLVPNTEAFF
clone_size: few
j_call: TRBJ1-1
v_call: TRBV19
d_call: -

cdr3_nt: TGTGCCAGCAGCTCCAGGACAGATGAAAAACTGTTTTTT
cdr3_aa: CASSSRTDEKLFF
clone_size: -
j_call: TRBJ1-4
v_call: TRBV5-4
d_call: -

cdr3_nt: TGTGCCTGGAGTGGGACAGAGACTATGAACACTGAAGCTTTCTTT
cdr3_aa: CAWSGTETMNTEAFF
clone_size: -
j_call: TRBJ1-1
v_call: TRBV30
d_call: -

cdr3_nt: TGTGCCAGCAGCTTTAGGACAGGGGGCTCACCCCTCCACTTT
cdr3_aa: CASSFRTGGSPLHF
clone_size: -
j_call: TRBJ1-6
v_call: TRBV3-1/TRBV3-2
d_call: TRBD1

cdr3_nt: TGTGCCAGCAGTTACGACAGGACACAGCCCCAGCATTTT
cdr3_aa: CASSYDRTQPQHF
clone_size: -
j_call: TRBJ1-5
v_call: TRBV6-5
d_call: -

cdr3_nt: TGTGCCAGTATAATACCCTCTAGCGGTTGCACAGATACGCAGTATTTT
cdr3_aa: CASIIPSSGCTDTQYF
clone_size: -
j_call: TRBJ2-3
v_call: TRBV19
d_call: TRBD2